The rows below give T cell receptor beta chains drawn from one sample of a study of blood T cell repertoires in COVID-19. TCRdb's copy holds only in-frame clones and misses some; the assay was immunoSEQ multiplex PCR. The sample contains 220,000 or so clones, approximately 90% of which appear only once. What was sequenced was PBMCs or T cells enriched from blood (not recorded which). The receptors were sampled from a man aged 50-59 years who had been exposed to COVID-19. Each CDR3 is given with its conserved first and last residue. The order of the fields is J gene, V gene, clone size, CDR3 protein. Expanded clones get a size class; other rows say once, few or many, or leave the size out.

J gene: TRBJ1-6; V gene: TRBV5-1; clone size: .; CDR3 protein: CASSLGPRAGKNSPLHF
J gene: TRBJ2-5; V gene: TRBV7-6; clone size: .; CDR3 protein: CASSLVPGQGQETQYF
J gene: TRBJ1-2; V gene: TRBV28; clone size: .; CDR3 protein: CASSSPRTGNYGYTF
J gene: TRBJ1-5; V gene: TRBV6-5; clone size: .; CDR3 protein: CASSPRGLRPQHF
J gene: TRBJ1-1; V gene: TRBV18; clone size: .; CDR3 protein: CASSRVAQGRGQMNTEAFF
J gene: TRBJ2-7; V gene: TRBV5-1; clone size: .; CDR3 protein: CASSLRDNYNGEQYF
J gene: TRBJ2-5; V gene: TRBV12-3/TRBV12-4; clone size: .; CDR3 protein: CASRLQGKETQYF
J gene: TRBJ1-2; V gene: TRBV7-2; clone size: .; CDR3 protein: CASSPFPGVFRGYTF
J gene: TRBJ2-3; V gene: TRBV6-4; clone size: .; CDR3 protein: CASSDSNSGGWDTQYF
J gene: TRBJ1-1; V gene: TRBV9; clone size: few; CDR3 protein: CASSVVNRGNTEAFF
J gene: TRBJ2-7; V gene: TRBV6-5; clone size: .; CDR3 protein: CASSYGTSGVYEQYF
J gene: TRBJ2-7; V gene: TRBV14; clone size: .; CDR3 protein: CASSLGVLSGGDYEQYF
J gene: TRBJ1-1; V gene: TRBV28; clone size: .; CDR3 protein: CASRNRGPNTEAFF
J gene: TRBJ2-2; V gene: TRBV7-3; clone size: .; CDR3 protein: CASSQTVNTGELFF
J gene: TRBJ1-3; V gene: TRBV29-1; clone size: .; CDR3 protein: CSVDASAQGTIYF
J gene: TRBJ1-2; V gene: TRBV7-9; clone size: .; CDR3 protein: CASSLGQRGYTF
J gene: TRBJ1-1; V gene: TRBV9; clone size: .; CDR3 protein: CASSVDGQYTEAFF
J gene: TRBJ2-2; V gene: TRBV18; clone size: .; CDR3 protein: CASSTLAENTGELFF
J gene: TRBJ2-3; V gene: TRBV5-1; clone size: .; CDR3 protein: CASSSGFGGGALTQYF
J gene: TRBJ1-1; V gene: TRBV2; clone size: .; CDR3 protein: CASSLQGSGEAFF
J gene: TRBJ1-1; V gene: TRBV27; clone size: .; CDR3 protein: CASSPRVAGNTEAFF
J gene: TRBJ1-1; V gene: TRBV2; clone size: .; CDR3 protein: CASSVYRDTEAFF
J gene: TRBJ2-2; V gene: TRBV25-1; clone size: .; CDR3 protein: CASFRASTGELFF
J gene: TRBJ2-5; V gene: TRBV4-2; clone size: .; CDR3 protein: CASSQRGLAGGTQETQYF
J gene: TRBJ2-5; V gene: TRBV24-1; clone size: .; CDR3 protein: CATSPGASGSLETQYF
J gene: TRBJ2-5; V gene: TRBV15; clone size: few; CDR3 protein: CATSRARDWGETQYF
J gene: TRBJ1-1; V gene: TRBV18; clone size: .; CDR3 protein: CASSPPYGQGWTEAFF
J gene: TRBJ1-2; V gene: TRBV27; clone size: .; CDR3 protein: CASKQGGGYGYTF
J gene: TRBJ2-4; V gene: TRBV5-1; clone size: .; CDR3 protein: CASSLEVTGQLKNIQYF
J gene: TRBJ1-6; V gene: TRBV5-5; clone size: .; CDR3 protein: CASSLESINSPLHF
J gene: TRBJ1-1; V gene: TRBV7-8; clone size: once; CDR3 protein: CASSLMLGVVTEAFF
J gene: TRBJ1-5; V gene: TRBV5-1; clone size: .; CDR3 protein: CASSFAGDQPQHF
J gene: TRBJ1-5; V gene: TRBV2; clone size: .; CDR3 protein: CASSVVRGNQPQHF
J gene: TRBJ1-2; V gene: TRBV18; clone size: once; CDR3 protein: CASSPNTGGLDYGYTF
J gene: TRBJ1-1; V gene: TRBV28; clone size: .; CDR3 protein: CASSTYIREWAFF
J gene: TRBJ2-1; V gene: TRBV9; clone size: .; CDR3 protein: CASSPTRTSGYNEQFF
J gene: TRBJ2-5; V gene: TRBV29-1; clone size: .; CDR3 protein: CSAGTLVETQYF
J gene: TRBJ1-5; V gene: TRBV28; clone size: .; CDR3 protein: CASIRDTYQPQHF
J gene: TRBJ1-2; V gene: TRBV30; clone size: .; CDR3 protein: CALAGQGYYGYTF
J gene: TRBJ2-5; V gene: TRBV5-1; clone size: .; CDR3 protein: CASSPGQGGETQYF
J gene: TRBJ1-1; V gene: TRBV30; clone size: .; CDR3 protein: CAWSAMPGSLNTEAFF
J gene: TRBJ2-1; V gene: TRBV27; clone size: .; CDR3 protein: CASSLGTAYNEQFF
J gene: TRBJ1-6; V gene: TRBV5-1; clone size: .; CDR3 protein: CASSADRGNSPLHF
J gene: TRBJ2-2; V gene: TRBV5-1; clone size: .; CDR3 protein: CASSVGPTGAGELFF
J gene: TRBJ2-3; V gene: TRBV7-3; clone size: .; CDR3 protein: CASSLTERATQYF